This TCR beta chain appears in the sequencing data of a study of identical twins. Study observations and caveats: For monozygotic twins, models underestimated out-of-frame TCR alpha sharing.

Every one of the donors was a healthy Caucasian. TCRdb itself ran the 5' RACE reads through MiXCR, one entry per CDR3 protein. Found here are 450,000 or so distinct CDR3 sequences, less than 20% of them singletons; the top ten hold 10% to 15%. With 7 bases removed from V and 4 bases from J, the gap between germline ends came to 17 bases. Germline V gene lookup returns CDR1 SGHRS and CDR2 YFSETQ. The length of the CDR3 is 14 residues. This clonotype was observed a few times. Its specificity is unknown. V usage is TRBV5-1 and J usage is TRBJ1-2; a possible D gene is TRBD1 (5 bases). The clonotype was recovered from a man aged 50-60 years in good health. Specimen: naive T cells sorted from blood. DNA of the CDR3: TGCGCCAGCCGCGGCCAGGGCCCTATCTATGGCTACACCTTC. Its protein is CASRGQGPIYGYTF.